This T cell receptor (beta chain) was sequenced for a study of blood T cell repertoires in COVID-19. Study context: Italy, Spain and the United States were the sources of the convalescent and acute COVID-19 samples. PBMCs, B-cell-depleted T cells, or T cells were the source of the cDNA or gDNA that made up the material.

In the authors' workflow: It was from reference gene primer amplification that nucleated cell counts were estimated. Clones were read by immunoSEQ multiplex PCR, and TCRdb kept only the in-frame ones, dropping some. V and J calls and clone size come straight from that table; D and trimming were deduced from the DNA. The sample consists of 200,000 to 300,000 clones, roughly 85% of them appearing once. As concerns this clone: This sample includes further DNA sequences coding for the same CDR3.

The sequenced sample consisted of peripheral blood. The sequence derives from a man between 18 and 29 years old with active or convalescent COVID-19.

The CDR3 protein is CASSLDRAGELFF. In DNA, the CDR3 is TGTGCCAGCAGTTTGGACAGGGCCGGGGAGCTGTTTTTT. The chain joins TRBV11-3 to TRBJ2-2; 8 nucleotides align to TRBD1. V lost 6 bases and J lost 6; bases outside the gene matches: 3. Germline-derived CDR1 and CDR2 are SGHNT and YENEEA. The CDR3 sequence is 13 residues long.